This T cell receptor beta chain was captured by sequencing in a study of T cell responses to AZD1222 COVID-19 vaccine. Study-wide results and caveats: Repertoire collection took place solely once the T cell response had peaked.

TCRdb's copy holds only in-frame clones and misses some; the assay was immunoSEQ multiplex PCR. The table includes roughly 150,000 clones, approximately 87% detected once. Points on this clone: Its antigen is still unknown.

V dropped 5 bases and J dropped 2 bases, with 10 bases sitting between them. CDR1 is MDHEN, CDR2 SYDVKM, per germline. This CDR3 has 13 residues. The chain joins TRBV28 to TRBJ2-7; tentatively, D is TRBD2 (5 bases). This material consisted of peripheral blood, taken 28 days after the second AZD1222 dose. This receptor was obtained from an adult who received the AZD1222 COVID-19 vaccine. The CDR3 sequence: CASSSGTPYEQYF. The CDR3 coding sequence is TGTGCCAGCAGTAGCGGAACGCCCTACGAGCAGTACTTC.